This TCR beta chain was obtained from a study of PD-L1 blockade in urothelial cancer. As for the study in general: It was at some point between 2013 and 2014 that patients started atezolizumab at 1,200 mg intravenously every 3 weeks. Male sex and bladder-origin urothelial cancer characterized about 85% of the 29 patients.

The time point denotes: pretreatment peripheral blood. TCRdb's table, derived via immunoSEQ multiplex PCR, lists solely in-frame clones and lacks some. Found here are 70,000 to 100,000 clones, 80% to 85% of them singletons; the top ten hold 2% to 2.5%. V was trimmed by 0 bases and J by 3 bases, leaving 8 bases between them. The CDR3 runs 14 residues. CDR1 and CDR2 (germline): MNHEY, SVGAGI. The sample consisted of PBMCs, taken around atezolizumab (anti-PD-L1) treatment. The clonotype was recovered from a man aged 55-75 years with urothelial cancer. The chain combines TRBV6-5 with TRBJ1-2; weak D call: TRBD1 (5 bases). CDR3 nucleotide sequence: TGTGCCAGCAGTTACTCGGCGGGGGACTATGGCTACACCTTC. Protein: CASSYSAGDYGYTF.